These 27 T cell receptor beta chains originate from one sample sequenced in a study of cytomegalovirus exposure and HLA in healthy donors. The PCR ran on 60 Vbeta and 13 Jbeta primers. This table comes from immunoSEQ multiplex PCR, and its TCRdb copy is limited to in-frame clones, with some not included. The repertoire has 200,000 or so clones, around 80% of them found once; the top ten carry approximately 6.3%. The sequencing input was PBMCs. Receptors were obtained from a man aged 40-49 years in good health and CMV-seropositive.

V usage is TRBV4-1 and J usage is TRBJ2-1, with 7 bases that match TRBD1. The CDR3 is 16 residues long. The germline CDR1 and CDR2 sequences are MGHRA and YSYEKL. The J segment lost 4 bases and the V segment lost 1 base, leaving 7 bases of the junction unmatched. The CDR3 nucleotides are TGCGCCAGCAGCCAAGGGTCCGGGACAGAATACAATGAGCAGTTCTTC. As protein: CASSQGSGTEYNEQFF.

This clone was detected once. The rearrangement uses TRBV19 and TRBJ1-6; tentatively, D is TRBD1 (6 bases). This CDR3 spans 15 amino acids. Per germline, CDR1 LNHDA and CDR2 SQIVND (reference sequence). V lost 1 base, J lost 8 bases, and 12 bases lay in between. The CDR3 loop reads CASSIVPDSYSPLHF. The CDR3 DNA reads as TGTGCCAGTAGTATAGTTCCGGACAGTTATTCACCCCTCCACTTT.

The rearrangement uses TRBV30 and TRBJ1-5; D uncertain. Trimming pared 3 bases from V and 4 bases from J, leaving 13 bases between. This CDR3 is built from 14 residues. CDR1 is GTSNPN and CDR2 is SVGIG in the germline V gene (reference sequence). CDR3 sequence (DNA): TGTGCCTGGAGCAGGACGGGATTAAATCAGCCCCAGCATTTT. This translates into CAWSRTGLNQPQHF.

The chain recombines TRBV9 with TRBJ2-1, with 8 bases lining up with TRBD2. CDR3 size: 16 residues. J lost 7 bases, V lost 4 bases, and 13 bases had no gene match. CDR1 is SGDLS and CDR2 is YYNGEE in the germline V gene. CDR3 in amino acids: CASSTSTGTSQNEQFF. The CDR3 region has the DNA TGTGCCAGCAGCACTTCTACCGGGACTAGTCAGAATGAGCAGTTCTTC. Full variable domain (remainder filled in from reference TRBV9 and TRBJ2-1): DSGVTQTPKHLITATGQRVTLRCSPRSGDLSVYWYQQSLDQGLQFLIQYYNGEERAKGNILERFSAQQFPDLHSELNLSSLELGDSALYFCASSTSTGTSQNEQFFGPGTRLTVL.

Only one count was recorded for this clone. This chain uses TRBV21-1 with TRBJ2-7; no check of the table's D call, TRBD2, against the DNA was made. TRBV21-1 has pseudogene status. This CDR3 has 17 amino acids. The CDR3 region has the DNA TGTGCCAGCAGCAAGGCGGCAGGGAGGGACGGGACCTACGAGCAGTACTTC. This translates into CASSKAAGRDGTYEQYF.

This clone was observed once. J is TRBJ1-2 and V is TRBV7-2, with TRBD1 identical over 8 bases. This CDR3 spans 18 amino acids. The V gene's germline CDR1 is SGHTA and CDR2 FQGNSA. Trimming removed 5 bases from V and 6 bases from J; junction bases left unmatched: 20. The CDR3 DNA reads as TGTGCCAGCAGCAGACGACCGGGACAGGTTCGGCGGTGGGATGGCTACACCTTC. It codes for CASSRRPGQVRRWDGYTF. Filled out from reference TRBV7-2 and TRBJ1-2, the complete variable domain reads GAGVSQSPSNKVTEKGKDVELRCDPISGHTALYWYRQSLGQGLEFLIYFQGNSAPDKSGLPSDRFSAERTGGSVSTLTIQRTQQEDSAVYLCASSRRPGQVRRWDGYTFGSGTRLTVV.

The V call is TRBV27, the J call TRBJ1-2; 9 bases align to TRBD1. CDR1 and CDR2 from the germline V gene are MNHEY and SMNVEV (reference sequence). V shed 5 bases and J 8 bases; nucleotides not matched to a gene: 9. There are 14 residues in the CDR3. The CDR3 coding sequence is TGTGCCAGCAGTGTGACAGGGGGTACGAGGGGCTACACCTTC. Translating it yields CASSVTGGTRGYTF.

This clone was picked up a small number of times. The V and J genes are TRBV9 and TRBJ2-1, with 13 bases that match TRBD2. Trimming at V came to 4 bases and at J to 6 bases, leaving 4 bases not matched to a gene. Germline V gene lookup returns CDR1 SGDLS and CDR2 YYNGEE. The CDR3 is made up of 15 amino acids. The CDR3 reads CASSLLAGGINEQFF. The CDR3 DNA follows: TGTGCCAGCAGCCTACTAGCGGGGGGGATCAATGAGCAGTTCTTC.

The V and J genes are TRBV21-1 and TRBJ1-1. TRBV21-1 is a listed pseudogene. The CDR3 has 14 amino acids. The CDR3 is CASSKASRRFGAFF. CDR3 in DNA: TGTGCCAGCAGCAAAGCTAGTAGACGATTCGGGGCTTTCTTT.

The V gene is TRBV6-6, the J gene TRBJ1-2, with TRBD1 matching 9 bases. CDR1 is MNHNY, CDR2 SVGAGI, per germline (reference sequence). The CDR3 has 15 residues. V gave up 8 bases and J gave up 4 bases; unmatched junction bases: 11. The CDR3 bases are TGTGCCAGCCAGCCCGGGACAGGGTCCATCTATGGCTACACCTTC. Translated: CASQPGTGSIYGYTF.

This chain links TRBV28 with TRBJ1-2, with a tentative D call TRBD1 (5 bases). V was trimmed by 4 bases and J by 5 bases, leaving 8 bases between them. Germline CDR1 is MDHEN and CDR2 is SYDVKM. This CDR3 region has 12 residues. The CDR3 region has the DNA TGTGCCAGCAGTTCCAGGGTATATGGCTACACCTTC. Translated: CASSSRVYGYTF.

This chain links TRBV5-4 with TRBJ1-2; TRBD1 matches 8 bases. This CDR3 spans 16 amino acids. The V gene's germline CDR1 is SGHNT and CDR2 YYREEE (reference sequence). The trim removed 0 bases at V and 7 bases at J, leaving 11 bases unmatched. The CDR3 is CASSLAGQGASFGYTF. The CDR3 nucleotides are TGTGCCAGCAGCTTGGCGGGGCAGGGGGCGTCTTTTGGCTACACCTTC.

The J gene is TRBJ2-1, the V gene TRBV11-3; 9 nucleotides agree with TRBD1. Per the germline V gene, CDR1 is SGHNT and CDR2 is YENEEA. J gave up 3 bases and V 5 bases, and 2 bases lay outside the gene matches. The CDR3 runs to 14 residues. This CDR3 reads CASSDRGNYNEQFF. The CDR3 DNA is TGTGCCAGCAGCGACAGGGGGAACTACAATGAGCAGTTCTTC. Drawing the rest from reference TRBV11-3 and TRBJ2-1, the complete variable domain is EAGVVQSPRYKIIEKKQPVAFWCNPISGHNTLYWYLQNLGQGPELLIRYENEEAVDDSQLPKDRFSAERLKGVDSTLKIQPAELGDSAVYLCASSDRGNYNEQFFGPGTRLTVL.

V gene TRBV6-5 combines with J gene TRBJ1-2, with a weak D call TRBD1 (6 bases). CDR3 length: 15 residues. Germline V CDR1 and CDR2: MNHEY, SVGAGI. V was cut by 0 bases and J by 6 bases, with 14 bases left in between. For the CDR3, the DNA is TGTGCCAGCAGTTACTCGAGTAGGGGGTTCGATGGCTACACCTTC. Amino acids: CASSYSSRGFDGYTF.

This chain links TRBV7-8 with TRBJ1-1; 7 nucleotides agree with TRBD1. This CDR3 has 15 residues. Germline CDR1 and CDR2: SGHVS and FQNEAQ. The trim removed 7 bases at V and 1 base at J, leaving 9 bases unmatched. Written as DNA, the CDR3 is TGTGCCAGCACCGAATACAGGGGAGGGAACACTGAAGCTTTCTTT. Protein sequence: CASTEYRGGNTEAFF.

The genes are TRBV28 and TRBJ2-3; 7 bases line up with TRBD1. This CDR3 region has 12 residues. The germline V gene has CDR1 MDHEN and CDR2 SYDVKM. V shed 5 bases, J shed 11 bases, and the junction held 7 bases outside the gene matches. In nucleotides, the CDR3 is TGTGCCAGCAGTATCACAGGGGCGCAGCAGTATTTT. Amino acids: CASSITGAQQYF.

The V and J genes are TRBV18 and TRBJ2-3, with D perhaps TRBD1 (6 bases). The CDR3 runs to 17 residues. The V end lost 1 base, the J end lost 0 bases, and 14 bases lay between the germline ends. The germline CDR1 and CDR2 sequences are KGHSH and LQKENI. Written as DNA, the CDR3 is TGTGCCAGCTCACCACTCCCGACAGGACCTAGCACAGATACGCAGTATTTT. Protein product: CASSPLPTGPSTDTQYF.

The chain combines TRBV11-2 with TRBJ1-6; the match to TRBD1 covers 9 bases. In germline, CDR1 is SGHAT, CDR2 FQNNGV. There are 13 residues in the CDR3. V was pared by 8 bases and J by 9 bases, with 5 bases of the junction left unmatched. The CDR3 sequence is CASRGTGPSPLHF. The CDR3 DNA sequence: TGTGCCAGCCGGGGGACAGGGCCTTCACCCCTCCACTTT.

This CDR3 is CASSLGAITDTQYF. Written as DNA, the CDR3 is TGTGCCAGCAGCTTAGGAGCAATCACAGATACGCAGTATTTT. The chain combines TRBV7-3 with TRBJ2-3, with no clear D. Germline values: CDR1 SGHTA, CDR2 FQGTGA. The CDR3 runs 14 residues. V gave up 2 bases and J gave up 2 bases, with 8 bases separating them.

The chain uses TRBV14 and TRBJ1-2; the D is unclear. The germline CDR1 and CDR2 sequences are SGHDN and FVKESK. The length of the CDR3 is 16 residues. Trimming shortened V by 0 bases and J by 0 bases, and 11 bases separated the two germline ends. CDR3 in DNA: TGTGCCAGCAGCCAAGATGAGCTCAAAGCTAACTATGGCTACACCTTC. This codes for CASSQDELKANYGYTF.

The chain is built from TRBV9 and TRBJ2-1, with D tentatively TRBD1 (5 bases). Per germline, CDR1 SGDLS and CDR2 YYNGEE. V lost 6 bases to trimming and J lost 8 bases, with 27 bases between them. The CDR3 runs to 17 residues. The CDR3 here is CASTKDSQYFRWDEQFF. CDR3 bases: TGTGCCAGCACCAAAGACAGCCAATACTTCCGGTGGGATGAGCAGTTCTTC.

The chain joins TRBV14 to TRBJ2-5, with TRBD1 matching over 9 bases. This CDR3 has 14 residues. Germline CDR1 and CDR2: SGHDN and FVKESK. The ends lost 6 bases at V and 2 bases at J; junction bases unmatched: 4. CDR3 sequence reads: CASSFDRGQETQYF. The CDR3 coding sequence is TGTGCCAGCAGTTTCGACAGGGGGCAAGAGACCCAGTACTTC.

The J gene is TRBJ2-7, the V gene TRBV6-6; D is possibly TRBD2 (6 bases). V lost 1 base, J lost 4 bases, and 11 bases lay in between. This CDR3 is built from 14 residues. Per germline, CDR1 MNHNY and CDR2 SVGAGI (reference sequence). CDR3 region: CASSYLEGRYEQYF. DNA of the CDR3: TGTGCCAGCAGTTACTTGGAGGGGAGGTACGAGCAGTACTTC.

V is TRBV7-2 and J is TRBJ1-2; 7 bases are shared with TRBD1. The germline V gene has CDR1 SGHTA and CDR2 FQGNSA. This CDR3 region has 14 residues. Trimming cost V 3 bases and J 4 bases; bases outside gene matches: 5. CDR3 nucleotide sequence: TGTGCCAGCAGCTTCAGGGGGTTCGGCTATGGCTACACCTTC. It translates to CASSFRGFGYGYTF.

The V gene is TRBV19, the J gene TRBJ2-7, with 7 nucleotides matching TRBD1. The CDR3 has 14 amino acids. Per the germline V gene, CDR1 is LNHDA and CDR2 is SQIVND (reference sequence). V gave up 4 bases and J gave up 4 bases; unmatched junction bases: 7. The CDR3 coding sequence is TGTGCCAGTAGTAACCCCGGGACAGATTACGAGCAGTACTTC. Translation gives CASSNPGTDYEQYF.

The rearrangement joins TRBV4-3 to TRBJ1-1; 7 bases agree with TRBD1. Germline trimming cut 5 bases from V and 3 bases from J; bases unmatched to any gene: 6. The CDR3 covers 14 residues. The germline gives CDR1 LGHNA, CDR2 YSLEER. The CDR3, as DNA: TGCGCCAGCAGCTCGGACAGGCAGGACACTGAAGCTTTCTTT. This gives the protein CASSSDRQDTEAFF.

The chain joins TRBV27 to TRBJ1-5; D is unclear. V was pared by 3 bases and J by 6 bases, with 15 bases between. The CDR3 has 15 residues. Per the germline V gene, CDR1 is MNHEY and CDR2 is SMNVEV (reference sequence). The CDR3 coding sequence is TGTGCCAGCAGTTTTGTTCCCCCGGGAGCTCAGCCCCAGCATTTT. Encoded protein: CASSFVPPGAQPQHF.